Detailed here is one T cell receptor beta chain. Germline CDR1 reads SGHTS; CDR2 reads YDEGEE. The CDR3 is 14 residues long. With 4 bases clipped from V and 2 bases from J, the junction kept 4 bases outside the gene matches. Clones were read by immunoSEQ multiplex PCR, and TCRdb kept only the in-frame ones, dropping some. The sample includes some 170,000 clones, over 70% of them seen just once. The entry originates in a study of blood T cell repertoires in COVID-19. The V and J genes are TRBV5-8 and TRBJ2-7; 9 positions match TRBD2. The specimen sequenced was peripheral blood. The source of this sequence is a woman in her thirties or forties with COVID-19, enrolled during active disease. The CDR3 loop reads CASSLAGGPYEQYF. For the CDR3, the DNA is TGTGCCAGCAGCCTGGCGGGGGGGCCCTACGAGCAGTACTTC.